The present entry profiles one TCR beta chain with its context. The sample is drawn from a study of blood T cell repertoires in COVID-19. Study context: T cells, B-cell-depleted T cells, or PBMCs provided the cDNA or gDNA that served as material.

Original processing methods: Researchers report that nucleated cell counts were estimated from reference gene primer amplification. Measured with immunoSEQ multiplex PCR; TCRdb has only the in-frame clones, and not every one. V and J calls and clone size are given by that table; D and trimming were obtained from the DNA. Among roughly 330,000 clones, approximately 90% were seen once, and the ten largest hold approximately 9.3%. Patients from Seattle were sampled longitudinally, starting during active infection. The clonotype comes from a man aged 30 to 39 with COVID-19, enrolled during active disease. The sequenced sample was peripheral blood.

CDR3 residues: CASSWTGGNQPQHF. DNA of the CDR3: TGTGCCAGTAGCTGGACAGGGGGCAATCAGCCCCAGCATTTT. The genes are TRBV19 and TRBJ1-5; the match to TRBD1 covers 9 bases. This CDR3 spans 14 amino acids. J lost 2 bases, V lost 6 bases, and 2 bases had no gene match. CDR1 is LNHDA and CDR2 is SQIVND in the germline V gene (reference sequence).